These 27 T cell receptor beta chains were sequenced from one sample in a study of long-term antiretroviral therapy in people with HIV (dated by TCRdb to the early 2020s). The immunoSEQ hsTCRB v3.0 assay was used at survey level resolution for TRB variable region sequencing. TCRdb mirrors the immuneACCESS table, restricted to in-frame sequences. Some clones are absent from its copies; in checked studies, under half trace to an unresolved V gene, and the reason for the others is unknown. Within this sample are 25,000 to 35,000 clones, with roughly nine tenths of them counted one time only. More than 6.5% of the sample goes to the ten largest clones. Sequencing used unsorted PBMCs, obtained around 5 years before starting antiretroviral therapy. The receptors derive from a man aged 50 to 60 with HIV.

This clone was observed once. The rearrangement uses TRBV19 and TRBJ2-6; D may be TRBD2 (5 bases). V shed 1 base and J shed 2 bases, with 12 bases lying between them. The CDR3 loop spans 17 amino acids. Germline loops: CDR1 LNHDA, CDR2 SQIVND (reference sequence). The CDR3 here is CASSIALVGAGANVLTF. In DNA, the CDR3 is TGTGCCAGTAGTATAGCCCTCGTCGGGGCTGGGGCCAACGTCCTGACTTTC.

This clone was seen a single time. The chain is built from TRBV2 and TRBJ1-1; possible D gene TRBD1, 6 bases. Trimming pared 3 bases from V and 1 base from J, leaving 12 bases between. Germline CDR1 is SNHLY and CDR2 is FYNNEI. This CDR3 region has 15 residues. CDR3 loop: CASSDQGTPNTEAFF. The CDR3, as DNA: TGTGCCAGCAGTGATCAGGGGACCCCGAACACTGAAGCTTTCTTT.

The chain couples TRBV5-1 to TRBJ2-2, with D unclear. Trimming removed 1 base at V and 0 bases at J, with 13 bases between. The germline gives CDR1 SGHRS, CDR2 YFSETQ. The CDR3 length is 17 residues. The CDR3 is CASSLFLAPPNTGELFF. CDR3 in DNA: TGCGCCAGCAGCTTGTTTTTGGCTCCCCCGAACACCGGGGAGCTGTTTTTT. The full variable domain, in which reference TRBV5-1 and TRBJ2-2 provide the parts outside the CDR3, is KAGVTQTPRYLIKTRGQQVTLSCSPISGHRSVSWYQQTPGQGLQFLFEYFSETQRNKGNFPGRFSGRQFSNSRSEMNVSTLELGDSALYLCASSLFLAPPNTGELFFGEGSRLTVL.

The V gene is TRBV18, the J gene TRBJ2-3, with 7 bases lining up with TRBD1. The CDR3 sequence is 14 residues long. Germline values: CDR1 KGHSH, CDR2 LQKENI. V shed 4 bases, J shed 2 bases, and the junction held 3 bases outside the gene matches. CDR3 residues: CASSRDSYTDTQYF. As DNA, the CDR3 is TGTGCCAGCTCACGGGACAGCTACACAGATACGCAGTATTTT. The whole variable domain, remainder taken from reference TRBV18 and TRBJ2-3, is NAGVMQNPRHLVRRRGQEARLRCSPMKGHSHVYWYRQLPEEGLKFMVYLQKENIIDESGMPKERFSAEFPKEGPSILRIQQVVRGDSAAYFCASSRDSYTDTQYFGPGTRLTVL.

V and J are TRBV7-9 and TRBJ2-7; no clear D. V was trimmed by 2 bases and J by 5 bases, leaving 7 bases between them. CDR1 and CDR2 (germline): SEHNR, FQNEAQ (reference sequence). CDR3 length: 12 amino acids. CDR3 coding DNA: TGTGCCAGCAGCTTAATGGGAAACGAGCAGTACTTC. Translated: CASSLMGNEQYF.

This sequence joins TRBV5-1 and TRBJ1-1, with 10 bases that match TRBD1. V shed 7 bases, J shed 5 bases, and the junction held 8 bases outside the gene matches. Germline loops: CDR1 SGHRS, CDR2 YFSETQ. The CDR3 is 14 residues long. The CDR3 reads CASGRQGANTEAFF. CDR3 in DNA: TGCGCCAGCGGCAGACAGGGGGCGAATACTGAAGCTTTCTTT.

The rearrangement uses TRBV7-3 and TRBJ2-2; D is perhaps TRBD2 (6 bases). The ends were cut back, 6 bases at V and 6 bases at J, with 17 bases in the middle. Germline lookup yields CDR1 SGHTA and CDR2 FQGTGA. This CDR3 comprises 15 residues. This CDR3 reads CASSPLAERPGELFF. DNA of the CDR3: TGTGCCAGCAGTCCCTTAGCGGAGAGGCCCGGGGAGCTGTTTTTT.

This clone was seen just once. V usage is TRBV11-2 and J usage is TRBJ2-7; 10 bases line up with TRBD1. V was clipped by 5 bases and J by 4 bases; unmatched bases: 2. This CDR3 has 13 amino acids. Germline loops: CDR1 SGHAT, CDR2 FQNNGV. The CDR3 spells CASSPGQGYEQYF. The CDR3 nucleotides read TGTGCCAGCAGCCCGGGACAGGGGTACGAGCAGTACTTC.

The chain has TRBV5-1 and TRBJ2-3, with a possible D match to TRBD2 (5 bases). Looked up from germline, CDR1 is SGHRS and CDR2 is YFSETQ. Trimming shortened V by 4 bases and J by 3 bases, and 9 bases separated the two germline ends. This CDR3 is 13 amino acids long. The CDR3 region has the DNA TGCGCCAGCAGCGCGGACTTTACAGATACGCAGTATTTT. It encodes CASSADFTDTQYF.

The chain joins TRBV10-3 to TRBJ2-7; 13 bases match TRBD2. This CDR3 region has 15 residues. The V gene's germline CDR1 is ENHRY and CDR2 SYGVKD. Trimming took 6 bases from V and 6 from J; bases not matched to a gene: 8. The CDR3 loop is CAISATSGGEGEQYF. CDR3 bases: TGTGCCATCAGCGCCACTAGCGGGGGGGAAGGCGAGCAGTACTTC.

The chain employs TRBV7-9 and TRBJ1-1, with a weak D call TRBD1 (6 bases). The CDR3 has 13 residues. V was clipped by 4 bases and J by 7 bases, with 13 bases between them. Germline CDR1 and CDR2: SEHNR and FQNEAQ (reference sequence). Here the CDR3 reads CASSSQQGNEAFF. In nucleotides, the CDR3 is TGTGCCAGCAGCTCCCAACAGGGCAATGAAGCTTTCTTT.

This chain uses TRBV7-9 with TRBJ2-3; D gene ambiguous. V was cut by 5 bases and J by 0 bases, with 15 bases left in between. The CDR3 spans 16 residues. Per germline, CDR1 SEHNR and CDR2 FQNEAQ (reference sequence). The CDR3 DNA sequence: TGTGCCAGCAGCACCATTCGGGCAGCTAGCACAGATACGCAGTATTTT. It is translated as CASSTIRAASTDTQYF.

The chain has TRBV5-1 and TRBJ1-5; 10 positions agree with TRBD1. The CDR3 runs to 16 residues. CDR1 SGHRS and CDR2 YFSETQ come from the germline V gene. V lost 0 bases and J lost 1; bases outside the gene matches: 1. CDR3 bases: TGCGCCAGCAGCTTGGGGGACAGGGGCAGCAATCAGCCCCAGCATTTT. This translates into CASSLGDRGSNQPQHF.

This chain joins TRBV14 and TRBJ2-1; a weak D match, TRBD2 (5 bases). The CDR3 sequence is 17 residues long. CDR1 and CDR2 from the germline V gene are SGHDN and FVKESK. V was clipped by 1 base and J by 6 bases, with 19 bases between them. The DNA of the CDR3 is TGTGCCAGCAGCCAAGGTGTTAGGTGGGAGAAAGGCAATGAGCAGTTCTTC. It specifies CASSQGVRWEKGNEQFF.

V usage is TRBV10-3 and J usage is TRBJ2-1; D unresolved. V gave up 3 bases and J gave up 9 bases, with 15 bases separating them. Germline CDR1 and CDR2: ENHRY and SYGVKD. The CDR3 length is 14 residues. The CDR3 region has the DNA TGTGCCATCAGTGAAGTGGCTGCCCCAAGTGAGCAGTTCTTC. Its translation is CAISEVAAPSEQFF.

CDR3 nucleotide sequence: TGCGCCAGCAGCGCCGGGACAGGGGCCTATGGCTACACCTTC. Protein: CASSAGTGAYGYTF. The chain links TRBV5-1 to TRBJ1-2, with 10 bases that match TRBD1. CDR3 length: 14 amino acids. The germline V gene has CDR1 SGHRS and CDR2 YFSETQ. Trimming at V came to 4 bases and at J to 4 bases, leaving 4 bases not matched to a gene.

The genes are TRBV7-2 and TRBJ1-3; TRBD1 matches 8 bases. The J segment lost 0 bases and the V segment lost 5 bases, leaving 9 bases of the junction unmatched. From germline, CDR1 is SGHTA and CDR2 FQGNSA. The CDR3 consists of 17 residues. For the CDR3, the DNA is TGTGCCAGCAGCCCGTGGGACAGGAGTTTCTCTGGAAACACCATATATTTT. This gives the protein CASSPWDRSFSGNTIYF.

Only a few counts were recorded for this clone. V and J are TRBV6-5 and TRBJ1-1; TRBD1 is a possible D gene (5 bases). Germline CDR1 is MNHEY and CDR2 is SVGAGI. Trimming cost V 2 bases and J 5 bases, with 12 bases left between them. The CDR3 spans 14 residues. Here the CDR3 DNA reads TGTGCCAGCAGTTACCGGGACCCTGTGACTGAAGCTTTCTTT. Its translation: CASSYRDPVTEAFF.

This chain joins TRBV5-5 and TRBJ2-7; a possible D gene is TRBD2 (7 bases). Germline CDR1 reads SGHKS; CDR2 reads YYEKEE (reference sequence). The CDR3 length is 14 residues. V lost 2 bases to trimming and J lost 2 bases, with 11 bases between them. The chain's CDR3 is CASSFLGGAYEQYF. CDR3 sequence (DNA): TGTGCCAGCAGCTTTTTAGGGGGGGCCTACGAGCAGTACTTC.

This rearrangement joins TRBV19 to TRBJ2-7; D not resolved. Germline assignment: CDR1 LNHDA and CDR2 SQIVND (reference sequence). V was cut by 3 bases and J by 5 bases, with 5 bases left in between. This CDR3 region has 11 residues. CDR3 nucleotides: TGTGCCAGTAGTATGTTCAACGAGCAGTACTTC. Translating gives CASSMFNEQYF.

CDR3 amino acids: CASSVTENTEAFF. CDR3 DNA sequence: TGCGCCAGCAGTGTTACGGAGAACACTGAAGCTTTCTTT. V usage is TRBV10-2 and J usage is TRBJ1-1, with D unclear. The CDR3 has 13 amino acids. V lost 4 bases and J lost 1, with 7 bases in between. Germline CDR1 WSHSY, CDR2 SAAADI.

This sequence joins TRBV7-8 and TRBJ2-7; no clear D. Trimming left V 2 bases short and J 6 bases short, with 5 bases between. Germline CDR1 SGHVS, CDR2 FQNEAQ. The CDR3 has 11 residues. The DNA for the CDR3 is TGTGCCAGCAGCTTACTCGCCGAGCAGTACTTC. It encodes CASSLLAEQYF.

The chain joins TRBV7-3 to TRBJ2-3, with 10 bases that match TRBD2. The length of the CDR3 is 16 residues. V dropped 5 bases and J dropped 4; count of bases not matched to a gene: 9. Per the germline V gene, CDR1 is SGHTA and CDR2 is FQGTGA. CDR3 sequence reads: CASSPGSGGAADTQYF. Written as DNA, the CDR3 is TGTGCCAGCAGCCCTGGGAGCGGGGGGGCCGCAGATACGCAGTATTTT.

The J gene is TRBJ2-5, the V gene TRBV7-2; unclear D gene. This CDR3 is 11 amino acids long. Trimming stripped 5 bases from V and 10 bases from J, with 11 bases between. The V gene's germline CDR1 is SGHTA and CDR2 FQGNSA. This chain's CDR3 is CASSPSLGQYF. CDR3 coding DNA: TGTGCCAGCAGCCCCTCCCTGGGCCAGTACTTC.

The chain joins TRBV6-6 to TRBJ2-1; no reliable D call. Germline loops: CDR1 MNHNY, CDR2 SVGAGI (reference sequence). The germline V and J ends were trimmed by 11 bases and 6 bases, with 11 bases remaining between them. The CDR3 covers 11 residues. The CDR3, as DNA: TGTGCCGCCTGGACGGCCAATGAGCAGTTCTTC. Protein product: CAAWTANEQFF.

This clone was seen only once. The V gene is TRBV15, the J gene TRBJ2-3; D remains ambiguous. The ends were cut back, 0 bases at V and 5 bases at J, with 15 bases in the middle. CDR1 LNHNV and CDR2 YYDKDF come from the germline V gene (reference sequence). The CDR3 has 16 residues. CDR3 region: CATSRDPATVGDTQYF. Written as DNA, the CDR3 is TGTGCCACCAGCAGAGATCCGGCGACGGTTGGAGATACGCAGTATTTT.

CDR3 residues: CASSLDRYIGDTQYF. The DNA of the CDR3 is TGTGCCAGCAGCTTGGATAGGTATATCGGGGATACGCAGTATTTT. The chain couples TRBV5-6 to TRBJ2-3, with D uncertain. CDR3 length: 15 amino acids. V gave up 0 bases and J gave up 6 bases, with 14 bases separating them. The germline gives CDR1 SGHDT, CDR2 YYEEEE.